This T cell receptor beta chain was identified in a study of blood T cell repertoires in COVID-19. Turning to the study itself: Samples taken during acute and convalescent COVID-19 were collected in the United States, Italy and Spain. Sources were T cells, B-cell-depleted T cells, or PBMCs; the material itself was cDNA or gDNA.

Data came from immunoSEQ multiplex PCR; TCRdb stores just in-frame clones and leaves some out. The repertoire consists of roughly 250,000 clones, with 70% to 90% occurring once and the leading ten covering approximately 3.3%. CDR3 length equals 15 residues. Germline assignment: CDR1 SGHKS and CDR2 YYEKEE (reference sequence). V was shortened by 7 bases and J by 1 base, with 15 bases between the two germline ends. The sequence was collected from a woman between 40 and 50 years old with acute or convalescent COVID-19. Sequenced material: peripheral blood. The chain links TRBV5-5 to TRBJ1-3; no definite D call. CDR3 bases: TGTGCCAGCTCCACCCTCATGCGGTCTGGAAACACCATATATTTT. Translation: CASSTLMRSGNTIYF. The complete variable domain, with remaining parts taken from reference TRBV5-5 and TRBJ1-3, reads DAGVTQSPTHLIKTRGQQVTLRCSPISGHKSVSWYQQVLGQGPQFIFQYYEKEERGRGNFPDRFSARQFPNYSSELNVNALLLGDSALYLCASSTLMRSGNTIYFGEGSWLTVV.